This paragraph covers one T cell receptor beta chain sequence. Its antigen is not yet known. No base quality information exists; no much larger clone differs at one position. Trimming takes 6 bases off V and 0 bases off J; junction bases not matched to a gene: 6. Looking up the germline V gene (reference sequence) yields CDR1 LNHDA and CDR2 SQIVND. The CDR3 holds 15 amino acids from the cysteine to the phenylalanine. Only the CDR3 region is kept as DNA, spanning 45 bases read in frame from base 1. This entry comes from a study of T cells in tumors after PD-1 blockade (dated by TCRdb to the late 2010s). About the study as a whole: Exclusion criteria were prior checkpoint blockade, use of systemic immunosuppressants, or recent radiotherapy or other anti-cancer therapy within 4 weeks. Bulk TCR sequencing was performed on around 10 peripheral blood samples from four to six patients to compare blood and tumor clonotypes. Clinical response was assessed using RECIST version 1.1. A subset of patients also received ongoing daily vismodegib 150 mg during anti-PD-1 treatment. Pembrolizumab 200 mg every 3 weeks or cemiplimab 350 mg every 2 weeks was administered to patients. Peripheral blood samples averaged around 120,000 TCR templates (range roughly 24,679-257,772) and roughly 35,000 unique clonotypes. Paired single-cell RNA and TCR sequencing was performed on site-matched tumors from BCC or SCC patients before and after anti-PD-1 therapy.

Genomic DNA extracted from tumor biopsies or peripheral blood was used for bulk TCRbeta sequencing, with input ranging from roughly 616 ng to 6,004 ng. Histologically proven advanced or metastatic basal or squamous cell carcinoma was present in all patients, all of whom were poor candidates for surgical resection. The basal cell carcinoma cohort comprised eleven to twelve patients, of whom seven to nine had bulk tumor TCR sequencing. The immunoSEQ platform was used for deep TCRbeta sequencing. The authors' analysis ran thus. For further analysis, only productive rearrangements were exported out of the immunoSEQ Analyzer. T cell phenotypes were assigned to bulk TCRbeta clonotypes by matching to single-cell RNA+TCR-seq clones sharing the same TCRbeta sequence. Clone enrichment in tumor was calculated as tumor frequency divided by PBMC frequency from bulk TCR sequencing. TCRs were grouped by GLIPH into specificity groups, defined as clusters of distinct TCRs likely recognizing common antigens via shared CDR3 motifs. Imported from immuneACCESS, the table was reduced by TCRdb to in-frame sequences with V and J called. These copies leave out some clones; in studies compared against another copy, an unresolved V gene accounts for under half, and the cause of the remainder is not known. V, J and clone size are those of that table, while D and trimming were read from the DNA. The sample profile shows more than 45,000 clones; 65% to 85% of them were found once. 8.7% of the sample goes to the ten largest clones.

What the authors observed across the whole study: About 40% of TCR clonotypes from the tumor were detected in blood, and certain novel exhausted tumor clones were present in blood collected before treatment, which suggests recruitment from the periphery. The source of novel T cell clones was not identified, and lymphoid organs or rare unexpanded clones within the tumor or the tumor periphery could be included among the possible sources.

The chain is assembled from TRBV19 and TRBJ2-7; TRBD1 fits 9 bases in the junction. This TCR was recovered from a human donor with advanced basal cell or squamous cell carcinoma (not recorded which). Specimen: PBMCs, collected before anti-PD-1 therapy. The DNA is as follows: TGTGCCAGTAGCCGGCGGACAGGGGTCTCCTACGAGCAGTACTTC. This yields the protein CASSRRTGVSYEQYF.